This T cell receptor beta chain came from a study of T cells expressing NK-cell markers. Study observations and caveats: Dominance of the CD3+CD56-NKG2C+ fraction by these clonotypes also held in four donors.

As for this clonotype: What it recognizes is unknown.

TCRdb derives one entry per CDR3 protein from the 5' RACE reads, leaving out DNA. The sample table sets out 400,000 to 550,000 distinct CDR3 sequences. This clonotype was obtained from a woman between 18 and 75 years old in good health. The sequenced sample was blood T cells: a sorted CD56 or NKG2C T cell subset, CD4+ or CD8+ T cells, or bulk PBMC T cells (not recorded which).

CDR3 residues: CASSYLLPNSPLHF. This sequence joins TRBV6-5 and TRBJ1-6. Germline V CDR1 and CDR2: MNHEY, SVGAGI. The CDR3 runs 14 residues.